The next 27 T cell receptor beta chains were all read from a single sample in a study of T cell repertoires in cytomegalovirus infection. What these receptors recognize is not known. TCRdb reprocessed the reads via MiXCR and lists one record per CDR3 protein. The profile shows around 900,000 distinct CDR3 sequences, around 30% of them singletons. The sequenced sample was cultured CD8+ T cells from PBMCs, obtained from culture after CMV antigen stimulation. These receptors all stem from a human donor in good health (CMV status not recorded). Some clones in this sample may be carry-over from other donors' samples.

This clonotype was picked up a small number of times. This chain connects TRBV19 to TRBJ1-5, with 7 positions matching TRBD1. The germline CDR1 and CDR2 sequences are LNHDA and SQIVND (reference sequence). The ends lost 5 bases at V and 6 bases at J; junction bases unmatched: 4. This CDR3 is 13 amino acids long. CDR3 sequence: CASSYRGPQPQHF. In DNA, the CDR3 is TGTGCCAGTAGTTACAGGGGACCTCAGCCCCAGCATTTT.

This chain joins TRBV7-2 and TRBJ2-6, with a possible D match to TRBD1 (6 bases). V was shortened by 1 base and J by 1 base, with 17 bases between the two germline ends. The germline CDR1 and CDR2 sequences are SGHTA and FQGNSA. CDR3 size: 19 residues. CDR3 bases: TGTGCCAGCAGCTTAGGGCAGGGACACCTCGATTCTGGGGCCAACGTCCTGACTTTC. This translates into CASSLGQGHLDSGANVLTF.

This clonotype was counted many times. The CDR3 sequence: CASSQRDREYNEQFF. The CDR3 DNA reads as TGTGCCAGCAGCCAACGGGACAGGGAATACAATGAGCAGTTCTTC. V usage is TRBV7-8 and J usage is TRBJ2-1; 9 bases align to TRBD1. The CDR3 covers 15 residues. Germline trimming cut 5 bases from V and 4 bases from J; bases unmatched to any gene: 6. The germline V gene has CDR1 SGHVS and CDR2 FQNEAQ. Full variable domain (remainder filled in from reference TRBV7-8 and TRBJ2-1): GAGVSQSPRYKVAKRGQDVALRCDPISGHVSLFWYQQALGQGPEFLTYFQNEAQLDKSGLPSDRFFAERPEGSVSTLKIQRTQQEDSAVYLCASSQRDREYNEQFFGPGTRLTVL.

This clonotype has only a few counts. The chain employs TRBV12-3 or TRBV12-4 and TRBJ2-1; D might be TRBD2 (6 bases). The CDR3 length is 16 residues. The V and J ends lost 8 bases and 3 bases respectively, with 20 bases between them. The CDR3 DNA sequence: TGTGCCAGCCAACCAACTAGGCGGGGAAACTACAATGAGCAGTTCTTC. This gives the protein CASQPTRRGNYNEQFF.

This clonotype was recorded a few times. The chain is built from TRBV7-6 and TRBJ2-1; D is perhaps TRBD1 (5 bases). Germline V CDR1 and CDR2: SGHVS, FNYEAQ. The CDR3 spans 13 residues. Trimming pared 4 bases from V and 6 bases from J, leaving 10 bases between. DNA for the CDR3: TGTGCCAGCAGCTCCTACAGGCTCAATGAGCAGTTCTTC. The encoded protein is CASSSYRLNEQFF.

This chain links TRBV12-3 or TRBV12-4 with TRBJ2-1; D unresolved. V dropped 0 bases and J dropped 0 bases, with 6 bases sitting between them. The CDR3 is 15 residues long. The CDR3 region has the DNA TGTGCCAGCAGTTTAGCAGCCCGCTCCTACAATGAGCAGTTCTTC. Its translation is CASSLAARSYNEQFF.

This clonotype was found a few times. The rearrangement links TRBV9 to TRBJ2-3; 10 nucleotides align to TRBD1. The CDR3 is made up of 15 amino acids. The germline V gene has CDR1 SGDLS and CDR2 YYNGEE. V shed 0 bases, J shed 6 bases, and the junction held 4 bases outside the gene matches. The CDR3 loop reads CASSVGQGARDTQYF. The CDR3 bases are TGTGCCAGCAGCGTAGGACAGGGGGCGAGGGATACGCAGTATTTT.

This chain connects TRBV5-6 to TRBJ1-1; D gene unclear. V lost 7 bases to trimming and J lost 5 bases, with 15 bases between them. The CDR3 has 13 amino acids. Per germline, CDR1 SGHDT and CDR2 YYEEEE. Written as DNA, the CDR3 is TGTGCCAGCTTAAGAAACTCGAGAACTGAAGCTTTCTTT. It encodes CASLRNSRTEAFF.

This clonotype was seen only a few times. The chain employs TRBV14 and TRBJ2-5; weak D call: TRBD2 (5 bases). CDR3 length: 14 amino acids. Germline values: CDR1 SGHDN, CDR2 FVKESK. Between the trimmed V and J ends, which lost 3 bases and 4 bases, there was a span of 12 bases. For the CDR3, the DNA is TGTGCCAGCAGCCACTGGACTGACGGAGAGACCCAGTACTTC. Translated, it gives CASSHWTDGETQYF.

The table lists this clonotype with a few counts. V gene TRBV7-9 combines with J gene TRBJ1-2, with TRBD1 matching over 7 bases. There are 14 residues in the CDR3. J was trimmed by 4 bases and V by 4 bases; bases with no gene match: 6. Germline V CDR1 and CDR2: SEHNR, FQNEAQ (reference sequence). The DNA of the CDR3 is TGTGCCAGCAGCTCCACAGGGGAAATCTATGGCTACACCTTC. Translating it yields CASSSTGEIYGYTF.

Concerning this clonotype: Because it lacks the conserved phenylalanine or tryptophan at the end, this CDR3 is likely a read error. The chain joins TRBV4-1 to TRBJ2-7, with TRBD1 matching 7 bases. CDR3 length: 20 amino acids. V trimming: 1 base; J trimming: 0 bases; junction bases outside the gene matches: 18. Germline V gives CDR1 MGHRA, CDR2 YSYEKL. The DNA of the CDR3 is TGCGCCAGCAGCCAAGTCTGGGTCTTTCAACCGGGACAGAGCTCCTACGAGCAGTACTGC. Its protein is CASSQVWVFQPGQSSYEQYC.

This clonotype occurred many times. The rearrangement joins TRBV7-2 to TRBJ2-1; D is possibly TRBD1 or TRBD2 (5 bases each). CDR1 is SGHTA, CDR2 FQGNSA, per germline. The length of the CDR3 is 14 residues. V lost 5 bases, J lost 6 bases, and 14 bases lay in between. The CDR3 coding sequence is TGTGCCAGCAGCCTCGTTACCGGGGCCAATGAGCAGTTCTTC. Its protein product is CASSLVTGANEQFF. The full variable domain, its missing parts supplied by reference TRBV7-2 and TRBJ2-1, is GAGVSQSPSNKVTEKGKDVELRCDPISGHTALYWYRQSLGQGLEFLIYFQGNSAPDKSGLPSDRFSAERTGGSVSTLTIQRTQQEDSAVYLCASSLVTGANEQFFGPGTRLTVL.

There are a few counts of this clonotype. The V and J genes are TRBV4-3 and TRBJ2-1; D is uncertain. This CDR3 has 14 amino acids. CDR1 LGHNA and CDR2 YSLEER come from the germline V gene. Between the trimmed V and J ends, which lost 1 base and 2 bases, there was a span of 6 bases. CDR3 DNA: TGCGCCAGCAGCCAAGTGGGTGCCTACAATGAGCAGTTCTTC. It is translated as CASSQVGAYNEQFF.

This clonotype was counted a few times. V gene TRBV28 combines with J gene TRBJ2-5; TRBD1 agrees at 8 bases. V lost 2 bases to trimming and J lost 3 bases; unmatched junction nucleotides: 11. This CDR3 comprises 17 residues. CDR1 is MDHEN and CDR2 is SYDVKM in the germline V gene. CDR3 amino acids: CASSLGQGARGEETQYF. The CDR3 DNA reads as TGTGCCAGCAGTTTAGGGCAGGGGGCAAGAGGAGAAGAGACCCAGTACTTC.

This clonotype was recorded once. The chain links TRBV7-9 to TRBJ1-2; TRBD1 matches at 7 bases. With 4 bases clipped from V and 3 bases from J, the junction kept 11 bases outside the gene matches. Germline-derived CDR1 and CDR2 are SEHNR and FQNEAQ (reference sequence). The CDR3 is 16 amino acids. Here the CDR3 DNA reads TGTGCCAGCAGCTCGACCCAAAACAGGGGCTACTATGGCTACACCTTC. This sequence encodes CASSSTQNRGYYGYTF.

This clonotype was picked up a small number of times. The J gene is TRBJ2-5, the V gene TRBV29-1; D gene unclear. V was cut by 0 bases and J by 0 bases, with 8 bases left in between. Germline values: CDR1 SQVTM, CDR2 ANQGSEA. The length of the CDR3 is 14 residues. CDR3 sequence: CSVEDPQDQETQYF. As DNA, the CDR3 is TGCAGCGTTGAAGATCCCCAGGACCAAGAGACCCAGTACTTC. Using reference TRBV29-1 and TRBJ2-5 for the parts outside the CDR3, the full variable domain is SAVISQKPSRDICQRGTSLTIQCQVDSQVTMMFWYRQQPGQSLTLIATANQGSEATYESGFVIDKFPISRPNLTFSTLTVSNMSPEDSSIYLCSVEDPQDQETQYFGPGTRLLVL.

The CDR3 spells CAISESTPGGNYGYTF. The DNA of the CDR3 is TGTGCCATCAGTGAGTCGACCCCGGGGGGGAACTATGGCTACACCTTC. The rearrangement links TRBV10-3 to TRBJ1-2; D is possibly TRBD1 (5 bases). Germline CDR1 reads ENHRY; CDR2 reads SYGVKD. V lost 0 bases and J lost 2, with 13 bases in between. CDR3 length: 16 residues.

J is TRBJ2-1 and V is TRBV9; the match to TRBD1 covers 8 bases. V trimming: 0 bases; J trimming: 8 bases; junction bases outside the gene matches: 7. CDR1 and CDR2 (germline): SGDLS, YYNGEE. This CDR3 region has 15 residues. The CDR3 DNA sequence: TGTGCCAGCAGCGTAGCAAGGACAGGGCGGTATGAGCAGTTCTTC. It yields the protein CASSVARTGRYEQFF.

This clonotype was counted many times. The CDR3 spells CASSPTPPGIYGYTF. As DNA, the CDR3 is TGTGCCAGCTCACCGACACCTCCGGGCATCTATGGCTACACCTTC. The J gene is TRBJ1-2, the V gene TRBV18; D is ambiguous. The CDR3 extends over 15 amino acids. From germline, CDR1 is KGHSH and CDR2 LQKENI. Trimming pared 3 bases from V and 4 bases from J, leaving 15 bases between.

This clonotype was recorded a few times. The chain has TRBV7-6 and TRBJ2-1; 10 bases align to TRBD2. The CDR3 spans 15 residues. In germline, CDR1 is SGHVS, CDR2 FNYEAQ. V lost 1 base, J lost 8 bases, and 5 bases stayed unmatched. The CDR3 reads CASSLVAGGGDEQFF. DNA for the CDR3: TGTGCCAGCAGCTTAGTAGCGGGGGGCGGTGATGAGCAGTTCTTC.

This clonotype was counted between two and nine times. This chain joins TRBV5-4 and TRBJ1-2, with 8 bases that match TRBD1. This CDR3 contains 17 residues. Germline V gene lookup returns CDR1 SGHNT and CDR2 YYREEE (reference sequence). V was pared by 1 base and J by 7 bases, with 15 bases of the junction left unmatched. The CDR3 DNA is TGTGCCAGCAGCTTGCCTTACACCAGGACAGGGATTCTTGGCTACACCTTC. Residues: CASSLPYTRTGILGYTF.

In this sample, this clonotype turned up once. The chain employs TRBV12-3 or TRBV12-4 and TRBJ1-2; D possibly corresponds to TRBD1 (5 bases). V shed 8 bases and J shed 8 bases, with 15 bases lying between them. The length of the CDR3 is 12 residues. The DNA for the CDR3 is TGTGCCAGCGGAGGGGCGGCGGTAGGCTACACCTTC. It is translated as CASGGAAVGYTF.

This clonotype was picked up many times. J is TRBJ2-7 and V is TRBV7-9; TRBD1 might be the D (6 bases). Germline CDR1 is SEHNR and CDR2 is FQNEAQ (reference sequence). V shed 2 bases and J shed 2 bases, with 7 bases lying between them. This CDR3 is 13 amino acids long. The CDR3 sequence is CASSLTGTYEQYF. As DNA, the CDR3 is TGTGCCAGCAGCTTAACAGGGACCTACGAGCAGTACTTC.

A few counts support this clonotype. V and J are TRBV7-6 and TRBJ2-2, with 7 bases lining up with TRBD2. Germline CDR1 and CDR2: SGHVS and FNYEAQ. V shed 10 bases, J shed 3 bases, and the junction held 14 bases outside the gene matches. CDR3 length: 16 residues. The CDR3 region is CAIVGGDGSDTGELFF. For the CDR3, the DNA is TGTGCCATCGTGGGGGGGGACGGTAGCGACACCGGGGAGCTGTTTTTT.

This clonotype showed up just a few times. The rearrangement links TRBV12-3 or TRBV12-4 to TRBJ1-2; D call uncertain. The CDR3 sequence is 17 residues long. Trimming took 6 bases from V and 8 from J, leaving 28 bases between them. CDR3 coding DNA: TGTGCCAGCAGCCCCAAAGACCTGGGATTTCTAAAGGCCGGCTACACCTTC. It is translated as CASSPKDLGFLKAGYTF.

The V and J genes are TRBV7-9 and TRBJ1-1; D remains ambiguous. V shed 8 bases and J shed 11 bases, with 15 bases lying between them. Germline CDR1 reads SEHNR; CDR2 reads FQNEAQ (reference sequence). The CDR3 spans 11 residues. The CDR3 coding sequence is TGTGCCAGCGGCGGAGCGCATGGGGCTTTCTTT. This codes for CASGGAHGAFF.

The table lists this clonotype with a few counts. J is TRBJ2-3 and V is TRBV7-6, with D possibly matching TRBD2 (7 bases). The CDR3 loop spans 16 amino acids. Germline lookup yields CDR1 SGHVS and CDR2 FNYEAQ. Trimming cost V 5 bases and J 2 bases, with 17 bases left between them. The CDR3 sequence is CASSPGGRRLTDTQYF. The DNA for the CDR3 is TGTGCCAGCAGCCCGGGGGGCAGGAGACTCACAGATACGCAGTATTTT.